Listed here are 22 T cell receptor beta chains from one sample, sequenced in a study of regulatory T cells in long-lasting Graves disease. Building the TCR beta libraries relied on iRepertoire HTBI primers, and CDR3 regions underwent Arm-PCR. TCRdb passed the multiplex PCR reads through MiXCR, listing each CDR3 protein once. The table records 350,000 to 550,000 distinct CDR3 sequences, about 15% of them present only once. This sample's time point: newly diagnosed GD, antithyroid drugs for less than 3 months. Following extraction of RNA from PBMCs, that RNA was used to make the TCR library. The same sample was also studied in work on T cells in Graves' hyperthyroidism and ophthalmopathy.

The starting material was peripheral blood mononuclear cells (PBMCs), obtained at new diagnosis, from a patient treated with antithyroid drugs. These receptor sequences come from a young woman with Graves disease.

This clonotype has a handful of counts. V gene TRBV30 combines with J gene TRBJ2-1; 7 bases match TRBD1. Germline V gene data show CDR1 as GTSNPN and CDR2 as SVGIG (reference sequence). The CDR3 loop spans 14 amino acids. The trim removed 2 bases at V and 1 base at J, leaving 2 bases unmatched. The DNA for the CDR3 is TGTGCCTGGAGTAACAGGGGTTCCTACAATGAGCAGTTCTTC. Its protein product is CAWSNRGSYNEQFF.

The chain employs TRBV7-8 and TRBJ2-5, with a weak D call TRBD2 (6 bases). The CDR3 runs 16 residues. Germline CDR1 and CDR2: SGHVS and FQNEAQ. Trimming removed 5 bases from V and 11 bases from J, with 27 bases in between. The CDR3 loop reads CASSRAGGAPYNEQYF. As DNA, the CDR3 is TGTGCCAGCAGCCGGGCCGGCGGGGCGCCTTACAATGAGCAGTACTTC.

This clonotype has ten or more counts. The chain combines TRBV28 with TRBJ2-1, with D possibly matching TRBD1 (5 bases). Germline V gives CDR1 MDHEN, CDR2 SYDVKM. Trimming took off 7 bases at V and 0 bases at J, with 10 bases between the two ends. CDR3 size: 14 residues. For the CDR3, the DNA is TGTGCCAGCAATCTCGACAGCTCCTACAATGAGCAGTTCTTC. It specifies CASNLDSSYNEQFF.

The CDR3 protein is CASSYSPSNEQFF. CDR3 nucleotide sequence: TGTGCCAGCAGTTACTCACCGAGTAATGAGCAGTTCTTC. The gene calls are TRBV6-5 and TRBJ2-1; no firm D call. Germline CDR1 MNHEY, CDR2 SVGAGI. The CDR3 loop spans 13 amino acids. Trimming cost V 0 bases and J 7 bases, with 7 bases left between them.

This clonotype occurred a few times. The chain uses TRBV19 and TRBJ1-1; D perhaps matches TRBD1 (6 bases). CDR1 is LNHDA and CDR2 is SQIVND in the germline V gene (reference sequence). Trimming cost V 5 bases and J 1 base, with 26 bases left between them. The CDR3 runs to 19 residues. The CDR3 sequence: CASSSPFLGTHIWNTEAFF. The DNA of the CDR3 is TGTGCCAGTAGTTCCCCCTTTTTGGGGACACATATTTGGAACACTGAAGCTTTCTTT.

Only a few counts were recorded for this clonotype. The chain combines TRBV14 with TRBJ2-7; maybe TRBD1 (6 bases). This CDR3 comprises 14 residues. V was trimmed by 10 bases and J by 3 bases, leaving 19 bases between them. The germline V gene has CDR1 SGHDN and CDR2 FVKESK. CDR3 sequence reads: CAIQNQGLNYEQYF. The DNA of the CDR3 is TGTGCCATCCAAAACCAGGGGCTAAACTACGAGCAGTACTTC.

In the case of this clonotype: This clone may be a read error of a much larger clone one base away. The V call is TRBV3-1, the J call TRBJ2-1, with TRBD1 matching over 10 bases. This CDR3 is built from 14 residues. CDR1 is LGHDT, CDR2 YNNKEL, per germline (reference sequence). J was trimmed by 10 bases and V by 3 bases; bases with no gene match: 6. The CDR3 DNA follows: TGTGCCAGCAGCCACGGGACAGGGGCCTCGGAGCAGTTCTTC. Its protein is CASSHGTGASEQFF.

This clonotype was counted between two and nine times. V is TRBV20-1 and J is TRBJ2-7; 14 bases match TRBD2. CDR1 DFQATT and CDR2 SNEGSKA come from the germline V gene (reference sequence). With 8 bases clipped from V and 0 bases from J, the junction kept 12 bases outside the gene matches. This CDR3 comprises 17 residues. CDR3 nucleotides: TGCAGTCCCAGACTAGCGGGAGGGCCTGGTAGCTCCTACGAGCAGTACTTC. Protein sequence: CSPRLAGGPGSSYEQYF.

This clonotype has a count of ten or more. The chain recombines TRBV28 with TRBJ1-1; D gene uncertain. The germline V and J ends were trimmed by 3 bases and 5 bases, with 10 bases remaining between them. Germline CDR1 MDHEN, CDR2 SYDVKM. The CDR3 is 13 amino acids. This chain's CDR3 is CASSFPDLTEAFF. The CDR3, as DNA: TGTGCCAGCAGTTTCCCGGATTTGACTGAAGCTTTCTTT.

The CDR3 spells CASSLPTSGTTFF. In DNA, the CDR3 is TGTGCCAGCAGCTTACCGACTAGCGGAACCACGTTCTTC. The V and J genes are TRBV7-9 and TRBJ2-1; 9 bases match TRBD2. Trimming took 2 bases from V and 15 from J; bases not matched to a gene: 8. The CDR3 is 13 residues long. The germline gives CDR1 SEHNR, CDR2 FQNEAQ (reference sequence).

This clonotype occurred many times. CDR3 loop: CASSLGSQINQPQHF. CDR3 sequence (DNA): TGTGCCAGCAGCTTAGGAAGCCAGATCAATCAGCCCCAGCATTTT. The chain uses TRBV7-2 and TRBJ1-5; D is undetermined. Germline CDR1 is SGHTA and CDR2 is FQGNSA. Trimming removed 1 base at V and 3 bases at J, with 10 bases between. This CDR3 region has 15 residues.

This clonotype was found a few times. The rearrangement links TRBV6-4 to TRBJ1-1, with D uncertain. Germline V gene data show CDR1 as MRHNA and CDR2 as SNTAGT. Between the trimmed V and J ends, which lost 7 bases and 3 bases, there was a span of 18 bases. The CDR3 is 15 amino acids. CDR3 protein: CASTEMVGSDTEAFF. The CDR3 DNA follows: TGTGCCAGCACCGAGATGGTCGGTTCAGACACTGAAGCTTTCTTT.

The V and J genes are TRBV6-5 and TRBJ1-1, with 12 positions matching TRBD1. Germline V gene sequence: CDR1 MNHEY, CDR2 SVGAGI. This CDR3 is 16 amino acids long. Germline trimming cut 3 bases from V and 8 bases from J; bases unmatched to any gene: 10. The chain's CDR3 is CASSYRGQGARGEAFF. CDR3 DNA: TGTGCCAGCAGTTATAGGGGACAGGGGGCGCGGGGAGAAGCTTTCTTT.

This clonotype turned up a few times. The chain joins TRBV27 to TRBJ2-2; a weak D match, TRBD2 (6 bases). The CDR3 is made up of 15 amino acids. Germline values: CDR1 MNHEY, CDR2 SMNVEV (reference sequence). The germline V and J ends were trimmed by 3 bases and 6 bases, with 14 bases remaining between them. CDR3 nucleotide sequence: TGTGCCAGCAGTTTCTTAGCGGAAGGGTCCGGGGAGCTGTTTTTT. Its protein is CASSFLAEGSGELFF.

This clonotype was seen repeatedly, ten times or more. The chain couples TRBV28 to TRBJ2-5, with 8 bases that match TRBD2. With V trimmed by 4 bases and J by 2 bases, 6 bases remained unmatched. From germline, CDR1 is MDHEN and CDR2 SYDVKM. The CDR3 extends over 15 amino acids. The CDR3 region is CASSWSGRGQETQYF. DNA of the CDR3: TGTGCCAGCAGTTGGAGCGGGAGAGGGCAAGAGACCCAGTACTTC.

V usage is TRBV2 and J usage is TRBJ2-3, with 14 bases matching TRBD2. Germline V gene sequence: CDR1 SNHLY, CDR2 FYNNEI. The J segment lost 4 bases and the V segment lost 6 bases, leaving 9 bases of the junction unmatched. The CDR3 has 17 amino acids. CDR3 bases: TGTGCCAGCAGCATACAGACTAGCGGGAGGGCCGCAGATACGCAGTATTTT. Translation: CASSIQTSGRAADTQYF. Full variable domain (outside the CDR3, taken from reference TRBV2 and TRBJ2-3): EPEVTQTPSHQVTQMGQEVILRCVPISNHLYFYWYRQILGQKVEFLVSFYNNEISEKSEIFDDQFSVERPDGSNFTLKIRSTKLEDSAMYFCASSIQTSGRAADTQYFGPGTRLTVL.

As to this clonotype: Given a much more abundant clone one base away, this may be a read error. The chain has TRBV7-9 and TRBJ2-5, with a tentative D call TRBD2 (5 bases). The V gene's germline CDR1 is SEHNR and CDR2 FQNEAQ (reference sequence). V dropped 1 base and J dropped 11 bases, with 20 bases sitting between them. The CDR3 is 15 residues long. DNA of the CDR3: TGTGCCAGCAGCTTAGTAGCGACAACCTACAATGAGCAGTACTTC. Encoded protein: CASSLVATTYNEQYF.

This clonotype was seen many times. V and J are TRBV12-3 or TRBV12-4 and TRBJ2-5; no clear D gene. The CDR3 runs to 12 residues. The V gene lost 8 bases and the J gene lost 2 bases, with 9 bases spanning the gap. The CDR3 protein is CASGVGQETQYF. The CDR3 coding sequence is TGTGCCAGCGGGGTGGGGCAAGAGACCCAGTACTTC.

The chain couples TRBV29-1 to TRBJ2-4, with 7 bases fitting TRBD2. This CDR3 comprises 13 residues. V shed 7 bases, J shed 1 base, and the junction held 4 bases outside the gene matches. The germline V gene has CDR1 SQVTM and CDR2 ANQGSEA. The CDR3 here is CSALGGAKNIQYF. The CDR3 region has the DNA TGCAGCGCATTGGGGGGGGCCAAAAACATTCAGTACTTC.

This clonotype was seen many times. The V call is TRBV5-1, the J call TRBJ2-3; 12 bases map to TRBD2. The CDR3 loop spans 17 amino acids. J was trimmed by 5 bases and V by 0 bases; bases with no gene match: 7. Per the germline V gene, CDR1 is SGHRS and CDR2 is YFSETQ. This CDR3 reads CASSLGQTSGRRDTQYF. The CDR3 bases are TGCGCCAGCAGCTTGGGCCAGACTAGCGGGAGAAGAGATACGCAGTATTTT.

This clonotype has ten or more counts. The chain links TRBV12-3 or TRBV12-4 to TRBJ2-1; perhaps TRBD1 as D (6 bases). The V end lost 7 bases, the J end lost 9 bases, and 22 bases lay between the germline ends. The CDR3 runs 15 residues. CDR3 sequence reads: CASTFRNSGQTEQFF. The CDR3 nucleotides are TGTGCCAGCACCTTTCGGAACTCCGGACAGACTGAGCAGTTCTTC.

This clonotype was detected a few times. The CDR3 here is CASNPSSEHGELFF. DNA for the CDR3: TGTGCCAGCAACCCCAGTTCGGAGCACGGGGAGCTGTTTTTT. This chain links TRBV6-2 or TRBV6-3 with TRBJ2-2; D is uncertain. CDR1 MNHEY and CDR2 SVGEGT come from the germline V gene. Trimming pared 7 bases from V and 7 bases from J, leaving 16 bases between. This CDR3 contains 14 residues.